These 15 T cell receptor beta chains came from one sample sequenced in a study of blood T cell repertoires in COVID-19. The table came from immunoSEQ multiplex PCR; TCRdb's copy has only in-frame clones and leaves some out. The sample lists roughly 280,000 clones; approximately 85% were seen once. Specimen: peripheral blood. The receptors stem from a woman aged 70-85 years with acute or convalescent COVID-19.

The chain links TRBV6-5 to TRBJ2-2; D unclear. With 7 bases removed from V and 3 bases from J, the gap between germline ends came to 6 bases. The CDR3 has 12 amino acids. In germline, CDR1 is MNHEY, CDR2 SVGAGI. CDR3 DNA sequence: TGTGCCAGCATGGAGTACACCGGGGAGCTGTTTTTT. The encoded protein is CASMEYTGELFF.

This clone was seen just once. This CDR3 reads CASSPAGAHNEQFF. The DNA of the CDR3 is TGTGCCAGCTCACCTGCAGGGGCCCACAATGAGCAGTTCTTC. V is TRBV18 and J is TRBJ2-1; D possibly corresponds to TRBD1 (6 bases). The CDR3 covers 14 residues. The V end was cut by 3 bases, the J end by 5 bases, with 11 bases between. The germline CDR1 and CDR2 sequences are KGHSH and LQKENI.

This sequence joins TRBV12-5 and TRBJ2-5; D may be TRBD2 (6 bases). CDR3 length: 13 amino acids. Germline V gene sequence: CDR1 LGHNT, CDR2 FRNRAP. V lost 6 bases, J lost 5 bases, and 13 bases lay in between. The CDR3 here is CASGRAGRETQYF. CDR3 bases: TGTGCTAGTGGGCGTGCAGGGAGGGAGACCCAGTACTTC.

The V and J genes are TRBV6-6 and TRBJ1-4; 9 positions match TRBD1. CDR1 is MNHNY and CDR2 is SVGAGI in the germline V gene (reference sequence). The CDR3 runs 15 residues. The ends lost 1 base at V and 8 bases at J; junction bases unmatched: 5. CDR3 bases: TGTGCCAGCAGTTACTTAGGACAGGGGAGCGAAAAACTGTTTTTT. This translates into CASSYLGQGSEKLFF.

The genes are TRBV7-8 and TRBJ1-6; a weak D match, TRBD1 (5 bases). The V and J ends lost 1 base and 6 bases respectively, with 22 bases between them. CDR1 is SGHVS and CDR2 is FQNEAQ in the germline V gene. The CDR3 totals 19 residues. Here the CDR3 reads CASSLVGQGRGWGNSPLHF. CDR3 nucleotides: TGTGCCAGCAGCTTAGTCGGCCAGGGAAGAGGCTGGGGTAATTCACCCCTCCACTTT. The whole variable domain, remainder taken from reference TRBV7-8 and TRBJ1-6, is GAGVSQSPRYKVAKRGQDVALRCDPISGHVSLFWYQQALGQGPEFLTYFQNEAQLDKSGLPSDRFFAERPEGSVSTLKIQRTQQEDSAVYLCASSLVGQGRGWGNSPLHFGNGTRLTVT.

V gene TRBV6-5 combines with J gene TRBJ1-1; a possible D gene is TRBD1 (5 bases). Germline lookup yields CDR1 MNHEY and CDR2 SVGAGI. This CDR3 comprises 12 residues. Trimming removed 0 bases from V and 8 bases from J, with 7 bases in between. CDR3 sequence (DNA): TGTGCCAGCAGTTACTCGAACAGGGAAGCTTTCTTT. As protein: CASSYSNREAFF.

The chain couples TRBV7-8 to TRBJ2-3, with 8 positions matching TRBD2. Looked up from germline, CDR1 is SGHVS and CDR2 is FQNEAQ. With 5 bases clipped from V and 1 base from J, the junction kept 14 bases outside the gene matches. CDR3 length: 18 amino acids. The CDR3 region is CASSPQLFTSGRTDTQYF. DNA of the CDR3: TGTGCCAGCAGCCCCCAATTATTCACTAGCGGCCGCACAGATACGCAGTATTTT. The variable domain in full, with the rest retrieved from reference TRBV7-8 and TRBJ2-3, is GAGVSQSPRYKVAKRGQDVALRCDPISGHVSLFWYQQALGQGPEFLTYFQNEAQLDKSGLPSDRFFAERPEGSVSTLKIQRTQQEDSAVYLCASSPQLFTSGRTDTQYFGPGTRLTVL.

The chain combines TRBV13 with TRBJ2-3; tentative D call: TRBD2 (6 bases). Germline values: CDR1 PRHDT, CDR2 FYEKMQ (reference sequence). The CDR3 is 17 residues long. V lost 4 bases to trimming and J lost 4 bases, with 21 bases between them. The CDR3 sequence: CASSSLGTSGGADTQYF. The CDR3 DNA sequence: TGTGCCAGCAGCTCTCTAGGGACTTCCGGAGGGGCAGATACGCAGTATTTT. Using reference TRBV13 and TRBJ2-3 for the parts outside the CDR3, the full variable domain is AAGVIQSPRHLIKEKRETATLKCYPIPRHDTVYWYQQGPGQDPQFLISFYEKMQSDKGSIPDRFSAQQFSDYHSELNMSSLELGDSALYFCASSSLGTSGGADTQYFGPGTRLTVL.

This rearrangement joins TRBV2 to TRBJ2-7; TRBD1 is a possible D gene (6 bases). Germline V gene lookup returns CDR1 SNHLY and CDR2 FYNNEI. Trimming left V 11 bases short and J 3 bases short, with 11 bases between. This CDR3 is built from 11 residues. The CDR3 nucleotides are TGTGCCGGCCGGGACAACTACGAGCAGTACTTC. Translating gives CAGRDNYEQYF.

The V call is TRBV5-1, the J call TRBJ2-3; the match to TRBD2 covers 14 bases. This CDR3 spans 16 amino acids. Per the germline V gene, CDR1 is SGHRS and CDR2 is YFSETQ. Germline trimming cut 4 bases from V and 2 bases from J; bases unmatched to any gene: 3. The CDR3 protein is CASSQGLAGDTDTQYF. The CDR3 DNA is TGCGCCAGCAGCCAGGGACTAGCGGGGGACACAGATACGCAGTATTTT. The full variable domain, with the rest looked up from reference TRBV5-1 and TRBJ2-3, is KAGVTQTPRYLIKTRGQQVTLSCSPISGHRSVSWYQQTPGQGLQFLFEYFSETQRNKGNFPGRFSGRQFSNSRSEMNVSTLELGDSALYLCASSQGLAGDTDTQYFGPGTRLTVL.

This rearrangement joins TRBV2 to TRBJ1-3; TRBD1 is a possible D gene (6 bases). V lost 8 bases and J lost 8, with 13 bases in between. This CDR3 is 12 amino acids long. The germline V gene encodes CDR1 SNHLY and CDR2 FYNNEI. The DNA for the CDR3 is TGTGCCAGCTCAGACAGGATCCACACCATATATTTT. This codes for CASSDRIHTIYF.

The rearrangement uses TRBV7-9 and TRBJ2-7; 9 positions agree with TRBD2. The junction had 10 bases not matched to a gene; V was cut back by 4 bases and J by 0 bases. Looked up from germline, CDR1 is SEHNR and CDR2 is FQNEAQ (reference sequence). There are 17 residues in the CDR3. CDR3 in amino acids: CASSSLPGAGGSYEQYF. DNA for the CDR3: TGTGCCAGCAGCTCCCTCCCTGGAGCGGGGGGCTCCTACGAGCAGTACTTC.

V and J are TRBV29-1 and TRBJ2-7; D might be TRBD2 (6 bases). Germline loops: CDR1 SQVTM, CDR2 ANQGSEA. The germline V and J ends were trimmed by 6 bases and 3 bases, with 12 bases remaining between them. The CDR3 length is 12 residues. The CDR3 spells CSVGGEGYEQYF. The DNA of the CDR3 is TGCAGCGTGGGGGGAGAGGGCTACGAGCAGTACTTC.

This sequence joins TRBV7-2 and TRBJ2-3, with TRBD1 as a possible D gene (5 bases). Germline CDR1 reads SGHTA; CDR2 reads FQGNSA. The CDR3 is 14 residues long. Trimming removed 2 bases from V and 2 bases from J, with 8 bases in between. CDR3 sequence reads: CASSLQGLTDTQYF. Here the CDR3 DNA reads TGTGCCAGCAGCTTACAGGGCCTCACAGATACGCAGTATTTT.

The J gene is TRBJ2-1, the V gene TRBV10-1, with 7 bases aligning to TRBD1. Germline CDR1 reads WNHNN; CDR2 reads SYGVQD (reference sequence). The CDR3 spans 16 residues. Trimming cost V 0 bases and J 4 bases; bases outside gene matches: 6. The CDR3: CASSESPGQDYNEQFF. CDR3 nucleotide sequence: TGCGCCAGCAGTGAGTCCCCAGGACAGGATTACAATGAGCAGTTCTTC.